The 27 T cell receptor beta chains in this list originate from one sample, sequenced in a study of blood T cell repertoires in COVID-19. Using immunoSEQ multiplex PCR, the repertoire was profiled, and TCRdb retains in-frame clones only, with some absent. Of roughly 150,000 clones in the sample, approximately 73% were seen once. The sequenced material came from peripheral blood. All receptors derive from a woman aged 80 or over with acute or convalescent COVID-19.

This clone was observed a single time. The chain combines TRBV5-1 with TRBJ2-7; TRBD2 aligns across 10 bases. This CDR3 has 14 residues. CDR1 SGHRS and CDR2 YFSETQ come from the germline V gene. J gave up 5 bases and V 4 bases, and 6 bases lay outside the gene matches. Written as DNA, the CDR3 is TGCGCCAGCAGCCGACTAGCGGGTCTGGACGAGCAGTACTTC. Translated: CASSRLAGLDEQYF.

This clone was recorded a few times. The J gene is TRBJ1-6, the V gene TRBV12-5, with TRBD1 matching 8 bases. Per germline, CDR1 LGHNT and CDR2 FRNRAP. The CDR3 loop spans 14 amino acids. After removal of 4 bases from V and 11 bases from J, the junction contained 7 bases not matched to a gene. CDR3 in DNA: TGTGCTAGTGGTTACGGACAGGGCCCGGCACCCCTCCACTTT. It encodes CASGYGQGPAPLHF.

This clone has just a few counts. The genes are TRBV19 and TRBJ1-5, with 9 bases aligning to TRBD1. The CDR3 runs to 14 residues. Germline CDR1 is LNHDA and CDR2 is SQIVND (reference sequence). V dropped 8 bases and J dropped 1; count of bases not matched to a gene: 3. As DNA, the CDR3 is TGTGCCAGTTTAGACAGGGGGAGCAATCAGCCCCAGCATTTT. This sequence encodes CASLDRGSNQPQHF.

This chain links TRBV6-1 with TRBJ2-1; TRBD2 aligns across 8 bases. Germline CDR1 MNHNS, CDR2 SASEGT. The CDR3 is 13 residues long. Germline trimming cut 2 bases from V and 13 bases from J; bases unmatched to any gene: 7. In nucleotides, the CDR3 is TGTGCCAGCAGTGAAACTAGCGGTGTGAAACAGTTCTTC. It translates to CASSETSGVKQFF.

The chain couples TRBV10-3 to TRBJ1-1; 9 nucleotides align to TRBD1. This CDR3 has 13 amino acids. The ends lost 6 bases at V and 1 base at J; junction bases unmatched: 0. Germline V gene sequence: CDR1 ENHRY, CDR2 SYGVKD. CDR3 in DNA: TGTGCCATCAGACAGGGGGCGAACACTGAAGCTTTCTTT. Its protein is CAIRQGANTEAFF.

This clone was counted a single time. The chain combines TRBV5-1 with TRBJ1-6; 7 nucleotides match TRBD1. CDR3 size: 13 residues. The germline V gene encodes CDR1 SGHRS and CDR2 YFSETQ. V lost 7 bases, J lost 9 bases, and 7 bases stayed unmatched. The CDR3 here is CASFQDRSSPLHF. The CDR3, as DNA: TGCGCCAGCTTTCAGGACAGGAGTTCACCCCTCCACTTT.

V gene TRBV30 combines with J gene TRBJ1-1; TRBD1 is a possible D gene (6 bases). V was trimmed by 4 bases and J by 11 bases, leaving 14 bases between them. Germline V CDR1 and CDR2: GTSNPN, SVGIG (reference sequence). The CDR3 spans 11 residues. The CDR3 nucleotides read TGTGCCTGGATCGGGGGGGCGAGCGCTTTCTTT. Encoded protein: CAWIGGASAFF.

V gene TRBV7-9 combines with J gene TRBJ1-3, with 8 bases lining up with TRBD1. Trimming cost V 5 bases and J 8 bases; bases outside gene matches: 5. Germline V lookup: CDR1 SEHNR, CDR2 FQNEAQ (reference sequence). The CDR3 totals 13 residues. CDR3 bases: TGTGCCAGCAGCCCCGGACAGGGAGACACCATATATTTT. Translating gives CASSPGQGDTIYF.

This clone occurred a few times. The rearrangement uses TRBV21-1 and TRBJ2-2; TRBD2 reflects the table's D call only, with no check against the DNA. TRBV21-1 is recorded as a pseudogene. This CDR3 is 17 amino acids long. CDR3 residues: CASSKAASGRGSGELFF. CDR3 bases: TGTGCCAGCAGCAAAGCGGCTAGCGGGAGAGGGTCCGGGGAGCTGTTTTTT.

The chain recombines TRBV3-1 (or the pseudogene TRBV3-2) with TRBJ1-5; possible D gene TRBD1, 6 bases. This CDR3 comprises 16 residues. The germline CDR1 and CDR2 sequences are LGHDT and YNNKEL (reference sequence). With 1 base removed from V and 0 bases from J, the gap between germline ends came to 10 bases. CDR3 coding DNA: TGTGCCAGCAGCCAAGGGGGGCCTTATAGCAATCAGCCCCAGCATTTT. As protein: CASSQGGPYSNQPQHF.

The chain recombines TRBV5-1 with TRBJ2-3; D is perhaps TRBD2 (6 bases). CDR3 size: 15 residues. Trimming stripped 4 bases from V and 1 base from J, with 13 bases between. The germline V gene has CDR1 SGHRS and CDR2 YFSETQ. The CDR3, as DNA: TGCGCCAGCAGCAGGTTGACTAGTGGCACAGATACGCAGTATTTT. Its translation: CASSRLTSGTDTQYF.

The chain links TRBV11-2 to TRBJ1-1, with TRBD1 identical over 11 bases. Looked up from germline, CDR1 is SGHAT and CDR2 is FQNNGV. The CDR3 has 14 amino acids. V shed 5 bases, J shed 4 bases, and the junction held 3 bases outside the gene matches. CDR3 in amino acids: CASSTDRGPTEAFF. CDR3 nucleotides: TGTGCCAGCAGCACGGACAGGGGGCCCACTGAAGCTTTCTTT.

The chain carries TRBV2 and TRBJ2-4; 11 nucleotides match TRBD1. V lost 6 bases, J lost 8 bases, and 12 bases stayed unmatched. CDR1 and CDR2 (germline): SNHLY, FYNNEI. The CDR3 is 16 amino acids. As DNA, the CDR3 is TGTGCCAGCAGCGTCCGGAGGGACAGGGGGGTGGACATTCAGTACTTC. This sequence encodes CASSVRRDRGVDIQYF.

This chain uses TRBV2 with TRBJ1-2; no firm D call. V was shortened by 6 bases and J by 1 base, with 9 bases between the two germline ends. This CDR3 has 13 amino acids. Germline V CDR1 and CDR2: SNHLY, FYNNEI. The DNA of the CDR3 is TGTGCCAGCAGAGAACAAATTAACTATGGCTACACCTTC. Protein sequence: CASREQINYGYTF.

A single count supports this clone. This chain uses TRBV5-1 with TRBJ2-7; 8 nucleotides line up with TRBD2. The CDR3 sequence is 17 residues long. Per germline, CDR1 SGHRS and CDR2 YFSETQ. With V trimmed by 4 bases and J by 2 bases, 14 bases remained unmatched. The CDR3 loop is CASSPGGAGGLTYEQYF. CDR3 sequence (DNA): TGCGCCAGCAGCCCCGGGGGCGCGGGGGGTCTTACCTACGAGCAGTACTTC.

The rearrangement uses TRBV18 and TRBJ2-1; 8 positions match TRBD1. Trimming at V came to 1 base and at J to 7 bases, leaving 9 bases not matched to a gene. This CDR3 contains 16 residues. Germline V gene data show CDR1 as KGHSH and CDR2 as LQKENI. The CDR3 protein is CASSPLVGQERNEQFF. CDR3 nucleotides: TGTGCCAGCTCACCACTAGTGGGACAGGAAAGAAATGAGCAGTTCTTC.

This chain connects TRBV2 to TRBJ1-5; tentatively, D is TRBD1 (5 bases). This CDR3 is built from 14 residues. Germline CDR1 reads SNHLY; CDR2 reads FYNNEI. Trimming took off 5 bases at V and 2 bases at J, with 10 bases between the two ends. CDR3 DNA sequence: TGTGCCAGCAGTCCCGACAGCCGCAATCAGCCCCAGCATTTT. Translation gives CASSPDSRNQPQHF.

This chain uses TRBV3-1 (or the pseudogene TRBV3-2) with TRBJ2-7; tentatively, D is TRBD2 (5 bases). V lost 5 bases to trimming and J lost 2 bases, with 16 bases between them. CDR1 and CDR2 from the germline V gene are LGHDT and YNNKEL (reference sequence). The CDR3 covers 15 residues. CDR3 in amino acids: CASSLGVGYTYEQYF. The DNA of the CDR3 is TGTGCCAGCAGCTTGGGAGTGGGGTACACCTACGAGCAGTACTTC.

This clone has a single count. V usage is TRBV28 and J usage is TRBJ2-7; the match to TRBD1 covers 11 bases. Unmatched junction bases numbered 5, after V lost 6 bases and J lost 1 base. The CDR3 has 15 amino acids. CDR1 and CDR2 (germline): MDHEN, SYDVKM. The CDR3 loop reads CASRTGQGASYEQYF. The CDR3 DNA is TGTGCCAGCAGAACCGGACAGGGGGCTTCCTACGAGCAGTACTTC.

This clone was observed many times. CDR3: CASREGTFEAFF. CDR3 sequence (DNA): TGTGCCAGCAGGGAGGGCACCTTTGAAGCTTTCTTT. The chain links TRBV6-6 to TRBJ1-1; no firm D call. Germline CDR1 and CDR2: MNHNY and SVGAGI (reference sequence). V was clipped by 6 bases and J by 7 bases, with 12 bases between them. This CDR3 is built from 12 residues.

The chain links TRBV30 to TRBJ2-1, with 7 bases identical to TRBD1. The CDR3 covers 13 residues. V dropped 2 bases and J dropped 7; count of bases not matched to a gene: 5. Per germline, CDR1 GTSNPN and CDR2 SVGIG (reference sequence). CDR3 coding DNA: TGTGCCTGGAGTCTTACACAGGGGAATGAGCAGTTCTTC. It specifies CAWSLTQGNEQFF.

The DNA of the CDR3 is TGCGCCAGCAGCCAAGATAGCGGGGGTTCCTACAATGAGCAGTTCTTC. Its translation: CASSQDSGGSYNEQFF. The gene calls are TRBV4-3 and TRBJ2-1; 9 bases map to TRBD2. The CDR3 totals 16 residues. The trim removed 0 bases at V and 1 base at J, leaving 1 base unmatched. CDR1 LGHNA and CDR2 YSLEER come from the germline V gene.

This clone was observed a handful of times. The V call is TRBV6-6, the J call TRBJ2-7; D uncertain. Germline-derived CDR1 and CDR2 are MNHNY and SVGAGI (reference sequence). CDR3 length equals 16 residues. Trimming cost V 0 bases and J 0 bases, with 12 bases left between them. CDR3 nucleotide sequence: TGTGCCAGCAGTTACTCCTATGGAGCCCGCTCCTACGAGCAGTACTTC. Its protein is CASSYSYGARSYEQYF.

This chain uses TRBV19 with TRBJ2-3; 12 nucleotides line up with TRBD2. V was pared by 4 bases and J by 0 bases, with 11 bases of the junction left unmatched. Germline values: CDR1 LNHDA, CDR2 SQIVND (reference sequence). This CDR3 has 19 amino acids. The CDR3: CASSTQPGLAGSSTDTQYF. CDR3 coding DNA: TGTGCCAGTAGTACGCAGCCAGGACTAGCGGGATCTAGCACAGATACGCAGTATTTT.

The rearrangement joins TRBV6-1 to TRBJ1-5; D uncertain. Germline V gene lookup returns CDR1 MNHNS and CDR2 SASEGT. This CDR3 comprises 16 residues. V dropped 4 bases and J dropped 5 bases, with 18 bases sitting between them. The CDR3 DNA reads TGTGCCAGCAGTGCAATCTTAATGGGTCGGGATCAGCCCCAGCATTTT. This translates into CASSAILMGRDQPQHF.

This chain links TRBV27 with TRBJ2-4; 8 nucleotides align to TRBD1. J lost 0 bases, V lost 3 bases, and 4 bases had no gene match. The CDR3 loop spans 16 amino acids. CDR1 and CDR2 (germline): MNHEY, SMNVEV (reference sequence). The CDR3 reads CASSLVTGVAKNIQYF. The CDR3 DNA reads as TGTGCCAGCAGTTTGGTGACAGGGGTAGCCAAAAACATTCAGTACTTC.

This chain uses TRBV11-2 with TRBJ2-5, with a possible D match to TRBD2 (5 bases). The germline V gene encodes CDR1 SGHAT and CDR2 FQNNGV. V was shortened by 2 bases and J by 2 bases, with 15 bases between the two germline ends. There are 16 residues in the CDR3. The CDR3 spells CASSLSSEGSQETQYF. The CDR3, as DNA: TGTGCCAGCAGCTTATCCAGTGAGGGATCTCAAGAGACCCAGTACTTC.